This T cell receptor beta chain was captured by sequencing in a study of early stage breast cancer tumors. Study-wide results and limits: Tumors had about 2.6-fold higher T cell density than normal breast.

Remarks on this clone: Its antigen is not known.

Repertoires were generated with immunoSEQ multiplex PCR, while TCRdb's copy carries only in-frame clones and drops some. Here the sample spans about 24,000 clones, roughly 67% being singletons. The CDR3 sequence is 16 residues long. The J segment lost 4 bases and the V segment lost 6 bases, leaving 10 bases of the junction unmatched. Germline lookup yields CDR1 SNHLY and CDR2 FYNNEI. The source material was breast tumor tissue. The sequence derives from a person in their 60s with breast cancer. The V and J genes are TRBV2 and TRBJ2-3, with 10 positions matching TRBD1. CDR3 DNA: TGTGCCAGCAGGACTACGGACAGGGGGAGTCCAGATACGCAGTATTTT. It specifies CASRTTDRGSPDTQYF.